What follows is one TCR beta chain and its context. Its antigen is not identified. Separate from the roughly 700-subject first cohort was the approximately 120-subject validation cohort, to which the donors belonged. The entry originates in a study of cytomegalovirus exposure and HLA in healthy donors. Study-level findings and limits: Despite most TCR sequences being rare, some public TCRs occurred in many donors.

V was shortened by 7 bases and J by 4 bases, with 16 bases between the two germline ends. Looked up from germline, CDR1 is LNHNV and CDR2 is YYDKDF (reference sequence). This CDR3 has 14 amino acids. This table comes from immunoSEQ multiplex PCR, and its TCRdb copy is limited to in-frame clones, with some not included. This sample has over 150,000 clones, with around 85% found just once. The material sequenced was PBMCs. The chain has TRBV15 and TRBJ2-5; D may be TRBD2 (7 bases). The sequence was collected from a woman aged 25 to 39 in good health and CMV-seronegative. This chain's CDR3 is CATIPDRGGETQYF. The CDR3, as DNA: TGTGCCACCATCCCAGATAGGGGGGGAGAGACCCAGTACTTC.